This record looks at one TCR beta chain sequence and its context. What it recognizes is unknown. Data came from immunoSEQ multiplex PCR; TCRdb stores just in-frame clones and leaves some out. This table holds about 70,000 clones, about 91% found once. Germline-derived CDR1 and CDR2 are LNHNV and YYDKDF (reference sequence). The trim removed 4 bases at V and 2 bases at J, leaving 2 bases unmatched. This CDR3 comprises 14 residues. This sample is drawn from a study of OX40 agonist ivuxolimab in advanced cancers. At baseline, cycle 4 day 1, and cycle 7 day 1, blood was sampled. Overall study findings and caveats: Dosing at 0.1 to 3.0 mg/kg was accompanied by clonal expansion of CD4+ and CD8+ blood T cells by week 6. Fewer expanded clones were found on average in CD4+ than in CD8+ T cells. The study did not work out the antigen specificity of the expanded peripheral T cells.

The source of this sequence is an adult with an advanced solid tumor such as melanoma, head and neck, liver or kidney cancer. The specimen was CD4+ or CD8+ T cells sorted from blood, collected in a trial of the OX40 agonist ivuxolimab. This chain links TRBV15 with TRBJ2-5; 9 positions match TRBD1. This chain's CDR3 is CATSTGQGQETQYF. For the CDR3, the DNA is TGTGCCACCAGCACCGGACAGGGGCAAGAGACCCAGTACTTC.